This TCR beta chain was captured in a study of T cell changes during pregnancy in multiple sclerosis. The length of the CDR3 is 17 residues. Germline CDR1 and CDR2: MDHEN and SYDVKM. With 4 bases clipped from V and 5 bases from J, the junction kept 13 bases outside the gene matches. The assay was immunoSEQ multiplex PCR, and TCRdb's table has in-frame clones only and misses some. This sample has tens of thousands of clones, with approximately 94% found just once. This material consisted of peripheral blood, taken in the third trimester of pregnancy. The clonotype was recovered from a female donor with multiple sclerosis, enrolled in a pregnancy study. V is TRBV28 and J is TRBJ1-5; TRBD1 agrees at 8 bases. CDR3 protein: CASSSYQGAPYDQPQHF. CDR3 nucleotide sequence: TGTGCCAGCAGTTCTTATCAGGGGGCCCCATATGATCAGCCCCAGCATTTT.